The entry that follows covers one T cell receptor (beta chain) sequence. The assay was immunoSEQ multiplex PCR, and TCRdb's table has in-frame clones only and misses some. The top ten hold roughly a tenth of the sample, which has approximately 330,000 clones, just under 90% seen once. The CDR3 consists of 18 residues. Germline-derived CDR1 and CDR2 are SGHRS and YFSETQ. With V trimmed by 1 base and J by 3 bases, 11 bases remained unmatched. The data belong to a study of blood T cell repertoires in COVID-19. Study at large: PBMCs, B-cell-depleted T cells, or T cells were the source of the cDNA or gDNA that made up the material.

The clonotype comes from a woman aged 30 to 39 who had recovered from COVID-19. The sequencing sample was made of PBMCs or T cells enriched from blood (not recorded which). The chain recombines TRBV5-1 with TRBJ2-7, with TRBD2 identical over 12 bases. This CDR3 is CASSLFVTSGSRGYEQYF. CDR3 nucleotides: TGCGCCAGCAGCTTGTTCGTGACTAGCGGGAGTAGGGGCTACGAGCAGTACTTC.